One and the same sample provided the 19 T cell receptor beta chains below, sequenced in a study of a mutant IDH1 vaccine in newly diagnosed glioma. These receptors' antigens are unknown. As to time point: week 5, during vaccination. Each dose of the vaccine consisted of 300 ug of mutant IDH1 20-mer peptide, with topical imiquimod. Sequencing was performed with immunoSEQ multiplex PCR; in TCRdb, only in-frame clones are kept and a portion is missing. The table includes about 51,000 clones, around 80% detected once. The sample in question was PBMCs, obtained from a glioma patient whose treatment included an IDH1 peptide vaccine. These receptors were obtained from a man aged 50 to 60 with glioma.

The rearrangement uses TRBV4-1 and TRBJ2-6; unclear D gene. V lost 4 bases, J lost 0 bases, and 4 bases lay in between. The V gene's germline CDR1 is MGHRA and CDR2 YSYEKL. The CDR3 has 14 amino acids. The CDR3 is CASSRHSGANVLTF. The CDR3, as DNA: TGCGCCAGCAGCCGGCACTCTGGGGCCAACGTCCTGACTTTC.

The V call is TRBV29-1, the J call TRBJ2-2; 7 bases align to TRBD1. With 5 bases clipped from V and 2 bases from J, the junction kept 11 bases outside the gene matches. In germline, CDR1 is SQVTM, CDR2 ANQGSEA. This CDR3 contains 16 residues. In DNA, the CDR3 is TGCAGCGTTAAAGGGGTAGAGGGGGCCAACACCGGGGAGCTGTTTTTT. Encoded protein: CSVKGVEGANTGELFF.

V usage is TRBV19 and J usage is TRBJ2-5; D is perhaps TRBD1 (5 bases). CDR1 is LNHDA, CDR2 SQIVND, per germline (reference sequence). Trimming removed 3 bases from V and 5 bases from J, with 10 bases in between. This CDR3 is built from 13 residues. CDR3 coding DNA: TGTGCCAGTAGTATTTCTGGGGCCGAGACCCAGTACTTC. Residues: CASSISGAETQYF.

This chain connects TRBV10-3 to TRBJ2-7; no definite D call. Deletions cut 5 bases from V and 5 bases from J, with 19 bases between. The CDR3 is 15 residues long. The V gene's germline CDR1 is ENHRY and CDR2 SYGVKD. The CDR3 sequence: CAISRAGQERDEQYF. The CDR3 DNA follows: TGTGCCATCAGTCGAGCAGGCCAGGAGCGCGACGAGCAGTACTTC.

This chain links TRBV6-5 with TRBJ1-1; possible D gene TRBD1, 5 bases. The V and J ends lost 8 bases and 0 bases respectively, with 13 bases between them. From germline, CDR1 is MNHEY and CDR2 SVGAGI. There are 14 residues in the CDR3. CDR3: CASAKGHLNTEAFF. The CDR3 nucleotides are TGTGCCAGCGCCAAAGGACACTTGAACACTGAAGCTTTCTTT.

This CDR3 is CASSLSGIPNYGYTF. Written as DNA, the CDR3 is TGTGCCAGCAGCTTGTCTGGGATCCCTAACTATGGCTACACCTTC. The V gene is TRBV5-6, the J gene TRBJ1-2; the D is unclear. The V end lost 1 base, the J end lost 0 bases, and 10 bases lay between the germline ends. There are 15 residues in the CDR3. Germline V gene sequence: CDR1 SGHDT, CDR2 YYEEEE.

This clone has only one observation. V and J are TRBV9 and TRBJ1-3, with D hard to call. The CDR3 is 14 amino acids. Trimming stripped 0 bases from V and 0 bases from J, with 4 bases between. From germline, CDR1 is SGDLS and CDR2 YYNGEE. DNA for the CDR3: TGTGCCAGCAGCGTAGGGACCTCTGGAAACACCATATATTTT. It encodes CASSVGTSGNTIYF.

This chain joins TRBV6-4 and TRBJ2-2; 10 nucleotides align to TRBD1. CDR1 and CDR2 (germline): MRHNA, SNTAGT. The CDR3 sequence is 17 residues long. Trimming took 4 bases from V and 0 from J; bases not matched to a gene: 5. The CDR3 DNA reads TGTGCCAGCAGTGCCGGGACAGGGGTGTCGAACACCGGGGAGCTGTTTTTT. Protein: CASSAGTGVSNTGELFF.

The V gene is TRBV5-1, the J gene TRBJ2-3; TRBD2 agrees at 14 bases. This CDR3 is built from 18 residues. The ends lost 0 bases at V and 2 bases at J; junction bases unmatched: 5. Per germline, CDR1 SGHRS and CDR2 YFSETQ. The CDR3 DNA sequence: TGCGCCAGCAGCTTGGTGGGACTAGCGGGGGTAATCACAGATACGCAGTATTTT. It is translated as CASSLVGLAGVITDTQYF.

The CDR3 DNA sequence: TGTGCCTGGAGTCCCGGGACAGGGGACAATGAGCAGTTCTTC. Encoded protein: CAWSPGTGDNEQFF. The chain combines TRBV30 with TRBJ2-1; 10 bases are shared with TRBD1. Germline V gives CDR1 GTSNPN, CDR2 SVGIG (reference sequence). The CDR3 totals 14 residues. V gave up 2 bases and J gave up 5 bases; unmatched junction bases: 3.

The gene calls are TRBV2 and TRBJ2-5; no reliable D call. Deletions cut 8 bases from V and 4 bases from J, with 11 bases between. CDR1 and CDR2 from the germline V gene are SNHLY and FYNNEI. The length of the CDR3 is 12 residues. This CDR3 is CASFSLSETQYF. CDR3 nucleotide sequence: TGTGCCAGCTTCAGTCTGTCAGAGACCCAGTACTTC.

The gene calls are TRBV30 and TRBJ2-7; D perhaps matches TRBD1 (6 bases). The germline gives CDR1 GTSNPN, CDR2 SVGIG (reference sequence). Trimming left V 3 bases short and J 0 bases short, with 9 bases between. The CDR3 runs to 13 residues. This chain's CDR3 is CAWSQGFSYEQYF. CDR3 DNA sequence: TGTGCCTGGAGCCAGGGGTTCTCCTACGAGCAGTACTTC.

The chain employs TRBV7-2 and TRBJ1-4; 8 bases are a match to TRBD1. The ends lost 6 bases at V and 4 bases at J; junction bases unmatched: 4. The CDR3 covers 14 residues. Germline values: CDR1 SGHTA, CDR2 FQGNSA. CDR3 nucleotides: TGTGCCAGCAGTCTACAGGGGGTTAATGAAAAACTGTTTTTT. It specifies CASSLQGVNEKLFF.

J is TRBJ2-2 and V is TRBV7-2; 10 bases are shared with TRBD2. The CDR3 covers 17 residues. Losses at the gene ends were 5 bases for V and 4 bases for J; bases not matched to a gene: 10. Germline V gene sequence: CDR1 SGHTA, CDR2 FQGNSA. CDR3 residues: CASSPTLAGGTTGELFF. In DNA form, the CDR3 reads TGTGCCAGCAGCCCAACCTTAGCGGGGGGCACCACCGGGGAGCTGTTTTTT.

The chain couples TRBV10-3 to TRBJ1-6; TRBD1 is a possible D gene (6 bases). Trimming took off 6 bases at V and 6 bases at J, with 12 bases between the two ends. CDR1 and CDR2 (germline): ENHRY, SYGVKD. The CDR3 runs to 14 residues. CDR3: CAISRGAPNSPLHF. DNA of the CDR3: TGTGCCATCAGCCGGGGGGCCCCTAATTCACCCCTCCACTTT.

V is TRBV6-5 and J is TRBJ1-1; D gene ambiguous. The CDR3 has 15 amino acids. The V gene lost 3 bases and the J gene lost 3 bases, with 14 bases spanning the gap. In germline, CDR1 is MNHEY, CDR2 SVGAGI. The CDR3 DNA follows: TGTGCCAGCAGTTATCCAGGATGGGGATACACTGAAGCTTTCTTT. Translated: CASSYPGWGYTEAFF.

The chain links TRBV5-1 to TRBJ2-3; the D is unclear. This CDR3 has 14 residues. The V end was cut by 0 bases, the J end by 0 bases, with 5 bases between. In germline, CDR1 is SGHRS, CDR2 YFSETQ. The CDR3 region has the DNA TGCGCCAGCAGCTTGGGGAGTAGCACAGATACGCAGTATTTT. Translation: CASSLGSSTDTQYF.

V gene TRBV4-3 combines with J gene TRBJ1-3; D is unclear. CDR1 is LGHNA and CDR2 is YSLEER in the germline V gene. The CDR3 length is 13 residues. Trimming left V 8 bases short and J 8 bases short, with 16 bases between. As DNA, the CDR3 is TGCGCCAGCGCCAAGGGTGTGGAGGACACCATATATTTT. Translation gives CASAKGVEDTIYF.

Concerning this clone: Other DNA sequences in the same sample also yield this CDR3. The chain recombines TRBV5-1 with TRBJ2-7; D ambiguous. The CDR3 consists of 13 residues. Between the trimmed V and J ends, which lost 1 base and 2 bases, there was a span of 7 bases. The germline V gene encodes CDR1 SGHRS and CDR2 YFSETQ. CDR3 residues: CASSLTSPYEQYF. CDR3 nucleotide sequence: TGCGCCAGCAGCTTGACCTCTCCCTACGAGCAGTACTTC.